Listed below are T cell receptor beta chains from one sample, sequenced in a study of blood T cell repertoires in COVID-19. The table came from immunoSEQ multiplex PCR; TCRdb's copy has only in-frame clones and leaves some out. The table has around 180,000 clones, under 85% seen once; the top ten hold roughly 7.1%. What was sequenced was peripheral blood. These receptors all come from a human donor in a cohort sampled during active COVID-19. Both conserved end residues are trimmed from each CDR3. Each record gives: V gene, J gene, CDR3 protein.

V gene: TRBV6-5; J gene: TRBJ2-7; CDR3 protein: ASSYSTRDEQY
V gene: TRBV19; J gene: TRBJ2-3; CDR3 protein: ASHGTGSTDTQY
V gene: TRBV3-1/TRBV3-2; J gene: TRBJ2-3; CDR3 protein: ASSQGRVRSDTQY
V gene: TRBV7-2; J gene: TRBJ1-1; CDR3 protein: AGAFGTQNTEAF
V gene: TRBV28; J gene: TRBJ1-1; CDR3 protein: ASSSIGTGGFYFEAF
V gene: TRBV19; J gene: TRBJ2-7; CDR3 protein: ASSIDPGGVEQY
V gene: TRBV7-8; J gene: TRBJ2-5; CDR3 protein: ASSLALRGRETQY
V gene: TRBV12-5; J gene: TRBJ2-1; CDR3 protein: ASGPTPGLAEGEF
V gene: TRBV7-9; J gene: TRBJ1-3; CDR3 protein: ASSLEVNSYSGNTIY
V gene: TRBV9; J gene: TRBJ1-3; CDR3 protein: ASSVGGAGGSNSGNTIY
V gene: TRBV7-2; J gene: TRBJ1-6; CDR3 protein: ASSSQGIGSPLH
V gene: TRBV3-1/TRBV3-2; J gene: TRBJ1-2; CDR3 protein: ASSQGSQGGEEGYT
V gene: TRBV19; J gene: TRBJ1-2; CDR3 protein: ASSISEGNYGYT
V gene: TRBV19; J gene: TRBJ1-5; CDR3 protein: ASNSPGDQPQH
V gene: TRBV11-2; J gene: TRBJ1-1; CDR3 protein: ASSLGGDRQAF
V gene: TRBV5-1; J gene: TRBJ2-7; CDR3 protein: ASSFGTVSYEQY
V gene: TRBV4-2; J gene: TRBJ2-7; CDR3 protein: ASSQDRQGDTY
V gene: TRBV5-6; J gene: TRBJ2-7; CDR3 protein: ASSLGQGFYEQY
V gene: TRBV6-5; J gene: TRBJ1-1; CDR3 protein: ASSYPTEGGEAF
V gene: TRBV6-5; J gene: TRBJ1-1; CDR3 protein: ASSPGHLNTEAF
V gene: TRBV7-7; J gene: TRBJ2-3; CDR3 protein: ASSQGSGGGATDTQY
V gene: TRBV5-1; J gene: TRBJ1-1; CDR3 protein: ASSFGGAVNTEAF
V gene: TRBV5-1; J gene: TRBJ2-7; CDR3 protein: ASSLGTGGYEQY
V gene: TRBV6-5; J gene: TRBJ2-7; CDR3 protein: ASSYPRGTYYEQY
V gene: TRBV6-1; J gene: TRBJ1-1; CDR3 protein: ASSEGRGTEAF
V gene: TRBV7-9; J gene: TRBJ2-5; CDR3 protein: ASSQQGFQETQY
V gene: TRBV21-1; J gene: TRBJ1-2; CDR3 protein: ASSKPPPLRGINYGYT
V gene: TRBV18; J gene: TRBJ1-1; CDR3 protein: ASSLTGERAEAF
V gene: TRBV2; J gene: TRBJ1-1; CDR3 protein: ANTLGVNTEAF
V gene: TRBV4-1; J gene: TRBJ1-6; CDR3 protein: ASSQESTGKNSPLH
V gene: TRBV25-1; J gene: TRBJ1-1; CDR3 protein: ASSDAENTEAF
V gene: TRBV4-1; J gene: TRBJ2-5; CDR3 protein: ASSLLAAQETQY
V gene: TRBV3-1/TRBV3-2; J gene: TRBJ2-7; CDR3 protein: ASSQVTGFSYEQY
V gene: TRBV7-9; J gene: TRBJ2-1; CDR3 protein: ASSSLNPGAQF
V gene: TRBV5-4; J gene: TRBJ2-5; CDR3 protein: ASSSAGWETQY
V gene: TRBV19; J gene: TRBJ1-5; CDR3 protein: ASSIDAGKPQH
V gene: TRBV2; J gene: TRBJ2-7; CDR3 protein: ASSERRGPSYEQY
V gene: TRBV2; J gene: TRBJ2-5; CDR3 protein: ASSEVLETQY
V gene: TRBV6-1; J gene: TRBJ2-7; CDR3 protein: ASSVVPGQASYEQY
V gene: TRBV2; J gene: TRBJ1-1; CDR3 protein: ASWGGAAF
V gene: TRBV6-1; J gene: TRBJ2-3; CDR3 protein: ASSAVPAGTSTDTQY
V gene: TRBV6-2/TRBV6-3; J gene: TRBJ1-1; CDR3 protein: ASSLPPGTEAF
V gene: TRBV30; J gene: TRBJ1-1; CDR3 protein: AWSRGLLEGTEAF
V gene: TRBV29-1; J gene: TRBJ1-2; CDR3 protein: SVVTGGIPNYGYT
V gene: TRBV4-2; J gene: TRBJ1-6; CDR3 protein: ASSHPRGSSYNSPLH
V gene: TRBV6-1; J gene: TRBJ2-1; CDR3 protein: ASSEDPPEGERDEQF
V gene: TRBV7-2; J gene: TRBJ1-3; CDR3 protein: ASSLNPGSSGNTIY
V gene: TRBV4-1; J gene: TRBJ1-1; CDR3 protein: ASSLLTRGNTEAF
V gene: TRBV6-5; J gene: TRBJ1-5; CDR3 protein: ASMRERYGNQPQH
V gene: TRBV9; J gene: TRBJ2-2; CDR3 protein: ASSVLSPGINTGELF
V gene: TRBV3-1/TRBV3-2; J gene: TRBJ1-2; CDR3 protein: ASSQDVNYGYT
V gene: TRBV7-9; J gene: TRBJ1-4; CDR3 protein: ASSPLGQSNEKLF
V gene: TRBV27; J gene: TRBJ1-1; CDR3 protein: ASSSTGTLNTEAF
V gene: TRBV6-2/TRBV6-3; J gene: TRBJ2-7; CDR3 protein: ASSLAGDSYEQY
V gene: TRBV9; J gene: TRBJ1-3; CDR3 protein: ASSGGREGGNTIY
V gene: TRBV5-1; J gene: TRBJ2-2; CDR3 protein: ASSSGTSLSGELF
V gene: TRBV5-1; J gene: TRBJ1-4; CDR3 protein: ASRGQANEKLF
V gene: TRBV6-5; J gene: TRBJ1-5; CDR3 protein: ASTPQYWSNQPQH
V gene: TRBV5-6; J gene: TRBJ1-2; CDR3 protein: ATASMDRDYGYT
V gene: TRBV7-9; J gene: TRBJ1-4; CDR3 protein: ASSADEELF